The 10 T cell receptor beta chains given below trace back to one sample, sequenced in a study of cytomegalovirus exposure and HLA in healthy donors. PCR involved 60 Vbeta and 13 Jbeta primers. The table came from immunoSEQ multiplex PCR; TCRdb's copy has only in-frame clones and leaves some out. The sample has roughly 130,000 clones, about 74% seen once. The sequencing input was PBMCs. The receptors were gathered from a woman between 50 and 59 years old in good health and CMV-seropositive.

DNA of the CDR3: TGTGCCAGCACCGAACGCCAGTCTAGCACAGATACGCAGTATTTT. Amino acid sequence: CASTERQSSTDTQYF. The V and J genes are TRBV2 and TRBJ2-3, with no clear D. The CDR3 runs to 15 residues. Trimming left V 7 bases short and J 0 bases short, with 14 bases between. Germline CDR1 and CDR2: SNHLY and FYNNEI.

The chain links TRBV19 to TRBJ1-2, with D unresolved. This CDR3 is 13 amino acids long. With 7 bases removed from V and 3 bases from J, the gap between germline ends came to 12 bases. Germline CDR1 LNHDA, CDR2 SQIVND (reference sequence). CDR3 nucleotide sequence: TGTGCCAGTAACGAGGGAGCTGACTATGGCTACACCTTC. As protein: CASNEGADYGYTF.

The V call is TRBV10-2, the J call TRBJ2-5, with TRBD1 identical over 8 bases. V was pared by 4 bases and J by 3 bases, with 4 bases of the junction left unmatched. CDR1 is WSHSY, CDR2 SAAADI, per germline. This CDR3 has 14 amino acids. The CDR3 DNA reads as TGCGCCAGCAGTGGGTCGACAGGGGAAGAGACCCAGTACTTC. Protein: CASSGSTGEETQYF.

The V call is TRBV21-1, the J call TRBJ1-1; the table's D call, TRBD1, was not checked against the DNA. TRBV21-1 corresponds to a pseudogene. The CDR3 is 13 amino acids. The CDR3 is CASSKDRATEAFF. The CDR3 DNA is TGTGCCAGCAGCAAAGACAGGGCAACTGAAGCTTTCTTT.

The V and J genes are TRBV6-5 and TRBJ2-5; D perhaps matches TRBD1 (5 bases). Matching the DNA end better, TRBJ2-7 makes the J call doubtful. The CDR3 extends over 12 amino acids. CDR1 MNHEY and CDR2 SVGAGI come from the germline V gene. CDR3 sequence reads: CASSSQGDEQYF. Here the CDR3 DNA reads TGTGCCAGCAGTTCGCAGGGTGACGAGCAGTACTTC.

This clone was observed a handful of times. The J gene is TRBJ1-2, the V gene TRBV5-4, with 8 bases that match TRBD1. Germline-derived CDR1 and CDR2 are SGHNT and YYREEE (reference sequence). J gave up 8 bases and V 3 bases, and 9 bases lay outside the gene matches. This CDR3 has 14 amino acids. The CDR3 coding sequence is TGTGCCAGCAGCTCGACAGGGGAACTCTTAGGCTACACCTTC. Translated, it gives CASSSTGELLGYTF.

This clone has just a few counts. The rearrangement joins TRBV7-2 to TRBJ2-1, with TRBD1 identical over 9 bases. Germline CDR1 SGHTA, CDR2 FQGNSA. This CDR3 spans 15 amino acids. Germline trimming cut 8 bases from V and 0 bases from J; bases unmatched to any gene: 5. The CDR3, as DNA: TGTGCCAGCGGGACAGGGCCGGGCTCCTACAATGAGCAGTTCTTC. Translated, it gives CASGTGPGSYNEQFF.

Here the CDR3 reads CASSHLTGGKANYGYTF. The CDR3 bases are TGTGCCAGCAGCCATCTGACAGGGGGGAAGGCTAACTATGGCTACACCTTC. The chain couples TRBV11-2 to TRBJ1-2, with 9 bases lining up with TRBD1. Trimming at V came to 5 bases and at J to 0 bases, leaving 10 bases not matched to a gene. Per the germline V gene, CDR1 is SGHAT and CDR2 is FQNNGV. There are 17 residues in the CDR3.

As to this clone: Other DNA sequences in the same sample also yield this CDR3. The V and J genes are TRBV30 and TRBJ1-4, with D possibly being TRBD1 (5 bases). The CDR3 extends over 13 amino acids. The germline V gene has CDR1 GTSNPN and CDR2 SVGIG (reference sequence). Trimming pared 1 base from V and 4 bases from J, leaving 7 bases between. This CDR3 is CAWSGGDNEKLFF. In nucleotides, the CDR3 is TGTGCCTGGAGTGGGGGGGATAATGAAAAACTGTTTTTT.

The chain has TRBV5-1 and TRBJ2-5; tentative D call: TRBD1 (6 bases). The DNA end favors TRBJ2-7, so the J call may be wrong. The germline V gene has CDR1 SGHRS and CDR2 YFSETQ. The CDR3 has 13 residues. CDR3 in DNA: TGCGCCAGCAGCTTCAATTACAGGGCCGAGCAGTACTTC. This codes for CASSFNYRAEQYF.